This TCR beta chain was identified during a study of OX40 agonist ivuxolimab in advanced cancers. Data came from immunoSEQ multiplex PCR; TCRdb stores just in-frame clones and leaves some out. In the table there are 45,000 to 60,000 clones, 91% of which are singletons. Germline loops: CDR1 SEHNR, CDR2 FQNEAQ (reference sequence). CDR3 length equals 12 residues. The ends were cut back, 1 base at V and 9 bases at J, with 9 bases in the middle. The specimen comprised CD4+ or CD8+ T cells sorted from blood, sampled in a trial of the OX40 agonist ivuxolimab. The genes are TRBV7-9 and TRBJ1-1; D is unresolved. This receptor was taken from an adult with an advanced solid tumor such as melanoma, head and neck, liver or kidney cancer. CDR3 sequence (DNA): TGTGCCAGCAGCTTAGGAGGCAGTAAAGCTTTCTTT. It is translated as CASSLGGSKAFF.